The 20 T cell receptor beta chains in this list originate from one sample, sequenced in a study of neoadjuvant nivolumab and ipilimumab in lung cancer. TCRdb's copy holds only in-frame clones and misses some; the assay was immunoSEQ multiplex PCR. The data show 20,000 to 25,000 clones, with 82% seen just once and roughly 23% held by the top ten. The source was peripheral blood, collected before neoadjuvant nivolumab, alone or with ipilimumab. The origin of the receptors is an adult with non-small cell lung cancer.

This rearrangement joins TRBV5-1 to TRBJ2-3, with D possibly being TRBD1 or TRBD2 (7 bases each). CDR3 length: 15 residues. The V end lost 0 bases, the J end lost 6 bases, and 14 bases lay between the germline ends. From germline, CDR1 is SGHRS and CDR2 YFSETQ. Here the CDR3 reads CASSLEPGGVDTQYF. Written as DNA, the CDR3 is TGCGCCAGCAGCTTGGAGCCAGGGGGGGTGGATACGCAGTATTTT.

V usage is TRBV7-3 and J usage is TRBJ1-2, with a possible D match to TRBD1 (5 bases). V was shortened by 1 base and J by 8 bases, with 11 bases between the two germline ends. CDR3 length: 13 residues. CDR1 is SGHTA and CDR2 is FQGTGA in the germline V gene. CDR3 in amino acids: CASSLRRGVGYTF. The CDR3 DNA reads TGTGCCAGCAGCTTAAGGCGGGGCGTGGGCTACACCTTC.

This clone appeared a few times. The chain combines TRBV29-1 with TRBJ2-4; D ambiguous. In germline, CDR1 is SQVTM, CDR2 ANQGSEA. V lost 4 bases, J lost 9 bases, and 16 bases lay in between. The CDR3 has 13 amino acids. The CDR3 DNA reads as TGCAGCGTTGGGGAAGCTTGGGATGGCATTCAGTACTTC. Amino acid sequence: CSVGEAWDGIQYF.

The chain combines TRBV7-9 with TRBJ2-1; the D gene is possibly TRBD2 (6 bases). Germline CDR1 SEHNR, CDR2 FQNEAQ (reference sequence). The CDR3 has 15 residues. With 3 bases removed from V and 5 bases from J, the gap between germline ends came to 14 bases. The CDR3, as DNA: TGTGCCAGCAGCTTTTTTCTAGCGACGAACAATGAGCAGTTCTTC. Translating gives CASSFFLATNNEQFF.

This chain links TRBV5-1 with TRBJ1-2; 8 nucleotides match TRBD1. Losses at the gene ends were 3 bases for V and 8 bases for J; bases not matched to a gene: 12. The CDR3 is 15 amino acids. The germline CDR1 and CDR2 sequences are SGHRS and YFSETQ. The CDR3 coding sequence is TGCGCCAGCAGCTCAACCGGACAGGGTCTCGGGGGCTACACCTTC. Protein sequence: CASSSTGQGLGGYTF.

The genes are TRBV5-4 and TRBJ2-1, with 9 bases lining up with TRBD1. The length of the CDR3 is 14 residues. The germline V gene encodes CDR1 SGHNT and CDR2 YYREEE (reference sequence). With V trimmed by 2 bases and J by 4 bases, 1 base remained unmatched. For the CDR3, the DNA is TGTGCCAGCAGCTTACAGGGGGCTTACAATGAGCAGTTCTTC. Encoded protein: CASSLQGAYNEQFF.

This chain uses TRBV5-1 with TRBJ2-1; D might be TRBD2 (5 bases). Between the trimmed V and J ends, which lost 4 bases and 2 bases, there was a span of 10 bases. Germline loops: CDR1 SGHRS, CDR2 YFSETQ. This CDR3 is built from 14 residues. In DNA form, the CDR3 reads TGCGCCAGCAGCACCCCGGGAACCTACAATGAGCAGTTCTTC. Translating it yields CASSTPGTYNEQFF.

The chain combines TRBV27 with TRBJ1-1; D unclear. The CDR3 length is 14 residues. Germline-derived CDR1 and CDR2 are MNHEY and SMNVEV (reference sequence). Trimming left V 3 bases short and J 5 bases short, with 13 bases between. The CDR3 DNA reads TGTGCCAGCAGTTTTCGCCAGGCAGGAACTGAAGCTTTCTTT. Residues: CASSFRQAGTEAFF.

The chain couples TRBV5-1 to TRBJ1-1; D may be TRBD1 (5 bases). The CDR3 is 14 residues long. Between the trimmed V and J ends, which lost 7 bases and 3 bases, there was a span of 16 bases. From germline, CDR1 is SGHRS and CDR2 YFSETQ. The CDR3 loop is CASLQQAGDTEAFF. CDR3 nucleotide sequence: TGCGCCAGCCTTCAGCAGGCGGGGGACACTGAAGCTTTCTTT.

This sequence joins TRBV7-9 and TRBJ2-7, with 7 bases identical to TRBD1. V shed 5 bases, J shed 2 bases, and the junction held 6 bases outside the gene matches. Looked up from germline, CDR1 is SEHNR and CDR2 is FQNEAQ (reference sequence). This CDR3 has 14 amino acids. CDR3 sequence (DNA): TGTGCCAGCAGCCTCCGGGACAGTACCTACGAGCAGTACTTC. It is translated as CASSLRDSTYEQYF.

V gene TRBV5-4 combines with J gene TRBJ2-7; D is unclear. The V end lost 1 base, the J end lost 1 base, and 6 bases lay between the germline ends. This CDR3 contains 13 residues. Germline V gene data show CDR1 as SGHNT and CDR2 as YYREEE (reference sequence). The CDR3 DNA reads as TGTGCCAGCAGCTTGAGGGAATCCTACGAGCAGTACTTC. The encoded protein is CASSLRESYEQYF.

This chain connects TRBV27 to TRBJ1-1; D gene unclear. Trimming took 2 bases from V and 1 from J, leaving 5 bases between them. The CDR3 spans 13 residues. The germline CDR1 and CDR2 sequences are MNHEY and SMNVEV (reference sequence). The CDR3 DNA reads TGTGCCAGCAGTTTAAACGCGAACACTGAAGCTTTCTTT. Its protein is CASSLNANTEAFF.

The chain combines TRBV2 with TRBJ2-2, with a weak D call TRBD2 (6 bases). CDR1 SNHLY and CDR2 FYNNEI come from the germline V gene. CDR3 size: 16 residues. Trimming cost V 4 bases and J 5 bases, with 17 bases left between them. The CDR3 protein is CASSAVPSVYTGELFF. CDR3 nucleotide sequence: TGTGCCAGCAGTGCGGTTCCTAGCGTATATACCGGGGAGCTGTTTTTT.

V is TRBV11-2 and J is TRBJ2-1, with D hard to call. Trimming took off 1 base at V and 4 bases at J, with 5 bases between the two ends. CDR1 is SGHAT and CDR2 is FQNNGV in the germline V gene. CDR3 length: 13 amino acids. The CDR3: CASSLGPYNEQFF. CDR3 DNA sequence: TGTGCCAGCAGCTTAGGCCCGTACAATGAGCAGTTCTTC.

This clone was seen a handful of times. The chain is built from TRBV29-1 and TRBJ2-7; 10 positions agree with TRBD1. The CDR3 spans 13 residues. The germline V gene has CDR1 SQVTM and CDR2 ANQGSEA. After removal of 6 bases from V and 4 bases from J, the junction contained 6 bases not matched to a gene. The CDR3 DNA reads as TGCAGCGTCGCCCGGGACAGGGGTTACGAGCAGTACTTC. This sequence encodes CSVARDRGYEQYF.

Only a few counts were recorded for this clone. CDR3 nucleotide sequence: TGTGCCAGCACTGCAGGGGGCGAGCAGTACTTC. Protein product: CASTAGGEQYF. The chain links TRBV6-1 to TRBJ2-7; 7 positions agree with TRBD1. J lost 6 bases, V lost 7 bases, and 3 bases had no gene match. CDR3 length: 11 residues. Germline V gives CDR1 MNHNS, CDR2 SASEGT.

V gene TRBV5-1 combines with J gene TRBJ1-2, with TRBD1 matching 7 bases. The CDR3 contains 16 residues. The V gene's germline CDR1 is SGHRS and CDR2 YFSETQ. V lost 3 bases, J lost 3 bases, and 11 bases stayed unmatched. CDR3 bases: TGCGCCAGCAGCTCGGACCCAAGGGGGCTAGACTATGGCTACACCTTC. The encoded protein is CASSSDPRGLDYGYTF.

The chain couples TRBV14 to TRBJ2-7; 12 bases line up with TRBD1. The CDR3 loop spans 14 amino acids. The ends lost 4 bases at V and 6 bases at J; junction bases unmatched: 4. The germline V gene encodes CDR1 SGHDN and CDR2 FVKESK. CDR3 sequence (DNA): TGTGCCAGCAGCCCCCGGGACAGGGGGCCCGAGCAGTACTTC. Amino acid sequence: CASSPRDRGPEQYF.

V and J are TRBV15 and TRBJ1-2; D is unclear. Germline V CDR1 and CDR2: LNHNV, YYDKDF (reference sequence). The CDR3 sequence is 15 residues long. Trimming shortened V by 2 bases and J by 2 bases, and 12 bases separated the two germline ends. CDR3 coding DNA: TGTGCCACCAGCAGATCCGGCAGAATCAACTATGGCTACACCTTC. It codes for CATSRSGRINYGYTF.

This clone was counted once. The chain recombines TRBV7-2 with TRBJ2-3, with 13 nucleotides matching TRBD2. Losses at the gene ends were 11 bases for V and 10 bases for J; bases not matched to a gene: 9. The CDR3 length is 13 residues. Germline loops: CDR1 SGHTA, CDR2 FQGNSA. The CDR3 loop is CAHRTSGSPAQYF. The CDR3 DNA reads TGTGCCCATCGGACTAGCGGGAGTCCTGCGCAGTATTTT.